Each of the 13 T cell receptor beta chains below was sequenced from the same sample in a study of shared clonotypes between healthy human individuals (dated by TCRdb to 2020 to 2021). CD8 naive samples were obtained by positive selection for CCR7 among CD45RO-negative cells, yielding a CD45RA+CCR7+ population from which TemRA cells were excluded. The library was prepared using the immunoSEQ multiplex PCR assay. TCRdb stores this immuneACCESS table with in-frame sequences only. Part of the clones is absent; in the studies checked, under half of the shortfall reflects unresolved V genes, and no reason is known for the rest. Present in this sample are approximately 2,200,000 clones, roughly 91% of which were seen just once. 1.5% to 2% of the sample belongs to the ten largest clones. Specimen: naive CD8+ T cells from PBMCs. The cell subset or site label, as the study defines it: CD45RA+CCR7+. These receptors came from a man younger than 30 in good health. Some clones in this sample may be carry-over from other donors' samples.

The chain joins TRBV2 to TRBJ2-7; TRBD1 might be the D (6 bases). Germline V gives CDR1 SNHLY, CDR2 FYNNEI. Trimming took 7 bases from V and 7 from J, leaving 17 bases between them. CDR3 length equals 13 residues. The CDR3 is CASIRDTLGEQYF. In DNA form, the CDR3 reads TGTGCCAGCATCAGGGACACCCTCGGGGAGCAGTACTTC.

This clone appeared once. The V and J genes are TRBV19 and TRBJ1-2; 10 positions match TRBD1. CDR1 LNHDA and CDR2 SQIVND come from the germline V gene (reference sequence). This CDR3 contains 16 residues. The trim removed 2 bases at V and 2 bases at J, leaving 5 bases unmatched. The CDR3 region is CASSILGQGLNYGYTF. The CDR3 region has the DNA TGTGCCAGTAGTATATTGGGACAGGGGTTGAACTATGGCTACACCTTC. The full variable domain, in which reference TRBV19 and TRBJ1-2 provide the parts outside the CDR3, is DGGITQSPKYLFRKEGQNVTLSCEQNLNHDAMYWYRQDPGQGLRLIYYSQIVNDFQKGDIAEGYSVSREKKESFPLTVTSAQKNPTAFYLCASSILGQGLNYGYTFGSGTRLTVV.

This CDR3 is CASSPDREGDQLAYEQYF. In DNA form, the CDR3 reads TGTGCCAGCAGTCCTGACAGGGAGGGCGACCAATTAGCCTACGAGCAGTACTTC. The V and J genes are TRBV28 and TRBJ2-7; D may correspond to TRBD1 or TRBD2 (7 bases each). Germline V gives CDR1 MDHEN, CDR2 SYDVKM. The CDR3 consists of 18 residues. The V end was cut by 5 bases, the J end by 2 bases, with 25 bases between.

The J gene is TRBJ2-1, the V gene TRBV2; 9 bases match TRBD1. Germline CDR1 SNHLY, CDR2 FYNNEI. The V segment lost 6 bases and the J segment 7 bases; nucleotides outside the gene matches: 4. CDR3 length: 13 amino acids. The CDR3 DNA is TGTGCCAGCAGGGAGGACAGGGGTAATGAGCAGTTCTTC. Residues: CASREDRGNEQFF.

The CDR3 nucleotides are TGTGCCAGTAGTTGGACTAGCGGCCCGGACTCCTACAATGAGCAGTTCTTC. The encoded protein is CASSWTSGPDSYNEQFF. V is TRBV19 and J is TRBJ2-1; 10 bases fit TRBD2. Trimming cost V 5 bases and J 0 bases; bases outside gene matches: 7. The germline V gene encodes CDR1 LNHDA and CDR2 SQIVND (reference sequence). The CDR3 totals 17 residues.

The chain carries TRBV7-9 and TRBJ2-3; a possible D gene is TRBD1 (6 bases). The CDR3 runs to 15 residues. V shed 5 bases and J shed 0 bases, with 12 bases lying between them. CDR1 and CDR2 from the germline V gene are SEHNR and FQNEAQ (reference sequence). CDR3 DNA: TGTGCCAGCAGCCCAGGGGTAGTGAGCACAGATACGCAGTATTTT. It yields the protein CASSPGVVSTDTQYF.

The chain links TRBV27 to TRBJ2-5, with 11 bases lining up with TRBD2. Germline V gene lookup returns CDR1 MNHEY and CDR2 SMNVEV (reference sequence). The CDR3 is 15 residues long. The V and J ends lost 5 bases and 6 bases, in that order; junction bases with no gene match: 8. The CDR3 here is CASSTDSGRGKTQYF. CDR3 nucleotide sequence: TGTGCCAGCAGTACCGATAGCGGGAGGGGGAAGACCCAGTACTTC.

The J gene is TRBJ1-4, the V gene TRBV4-3, with a weak D call TRBD1 (5 bases). CDR3 length: 14 amino acids. Trimming cost V 5 bases and J 0 bases, with 7 bases left between them. Germline V gene sequence: CDR1 LGHNA, CDR2 YSLEER. The CDR3: CASSSGSTNEKLFF. As DNA, the CDR3 is TGCGCCAGCAGCTCAGGGTCAACTAATGAAAAACTGTTTTTT.

The chain combines TRBV7-9 with TRBJ2-7; TRBD2 agrees at 7 bases. The CDR3 extends over 15 amino acids. Germline CDR1 reads SEHNR; CDR2 reads FQNEAQ (reference sequence). The junction had 9 bases not matched to a gene; V was cut back by 5 bases and J by 2 bases. The CDR3 sequence is CASSDDTSEAYEQYF. The DNA of the CDR3 is TGTGCCAGCAGCGATGACACTAGCGAGGCCTACGAGCAGTACTTC.

The chain has TRBV6-5 and TRBJ2-7, with 8 bases matching TRBD2. V was clipped by 8 bases and J by 5 bases; unmatched bases: 5. CDR3 size: 12 residues. Germline values: CDR1 MNHEY, CDR2 SVGAGI. The CDR3 spells CASAAGVHEQYF. In nucleotides, the CDR3 is TGTGCCAGCGCAGCGGGAGTCCACGAGCAGTACTTC.

The rearrangement uses TRBV5-6 and TRBJ2-1; D is possibly TRBD2 (6 bases). CDR3 size: 14 residues. The germline V and J ends were trimmed by 2 bases and 8 bases, with 14 bases remaining between them. Germline V gene lookup returns CDR1 SGHDT and CDR2 YYEEEE. The CDR3 DNA is TGTGCCAGCAGCTTTTCGGGAGAGATCGATGAGCAGTTCTTC. It translates to CASSFSGEIDEQFF.

The rearrangement uses TRBV7-3 and TRBJ2-1, with a weak D call TRBD2 (5 bases). Deletions cut 1 base from V and 0 bases from J, with 13 bases between. This CDR3 contains 17 residues. Germline assignment: CDR1 SGHTA and CDR2 FQGTGA. DNA for the CDR3: TGTGCCAGCAGCTTAAGAGCTAGCCTCAGCTCCTACAATGAGCAGTTCTTC. It yields the protein CASSLRASLSSYNEQFF.

This rearrangement joins TRBV27 to TRBJ2-2, with 8 nucleotides matching TRBD1. This CDR3 is 14 amino acids long. CDR1 is MNHEY, CDR2 SMNVEV, per germline (reference sequence). V shed 4 bases, J shed 7 bases, and the junction held 5 bases outside the gene matches. CDR3 nucleotide sequence: TGTGCCAGCAGTTCCAGGGGGCCAAGCGGGGAGCTGTTTTTT. Its protein product is CASSSRGPSGELFF.